The sequence of this T cell receptor beta chain was determined in a study of blood T cell repertoires in COVID-19. This clone came up once. Clones were sequenced by immunoSEQ multiplex PCR, and TCRdb holds only the in-frame ones, with some missing. The sample holds a few hundred thousand clones; 88% are singletons and the top ten take roughly 4.1%. Germline CDR1 is LNHDA and CDR2 is SQIVND (reference sequence). The CDR3 covers 17 residues. The V segment lost 3 bases and the J segment 3 bases; nucleotides outside the gene matches: 5. Sequences were obtained from peripheral blood. This sequence was found in a woman in her forties or fifties with active or convalescent COVID-19. This chain uses TRBV19 with TRBJ1-6; 10 bases map to TRBD1. The CDR3 reads CASSMTGGSVYNSPLHF. In DNA form, the CDR3 reads TGTGCCAGTAGTATGACAGGGGGCAGCGTCTATAATTCACCCCTCCACTTT.